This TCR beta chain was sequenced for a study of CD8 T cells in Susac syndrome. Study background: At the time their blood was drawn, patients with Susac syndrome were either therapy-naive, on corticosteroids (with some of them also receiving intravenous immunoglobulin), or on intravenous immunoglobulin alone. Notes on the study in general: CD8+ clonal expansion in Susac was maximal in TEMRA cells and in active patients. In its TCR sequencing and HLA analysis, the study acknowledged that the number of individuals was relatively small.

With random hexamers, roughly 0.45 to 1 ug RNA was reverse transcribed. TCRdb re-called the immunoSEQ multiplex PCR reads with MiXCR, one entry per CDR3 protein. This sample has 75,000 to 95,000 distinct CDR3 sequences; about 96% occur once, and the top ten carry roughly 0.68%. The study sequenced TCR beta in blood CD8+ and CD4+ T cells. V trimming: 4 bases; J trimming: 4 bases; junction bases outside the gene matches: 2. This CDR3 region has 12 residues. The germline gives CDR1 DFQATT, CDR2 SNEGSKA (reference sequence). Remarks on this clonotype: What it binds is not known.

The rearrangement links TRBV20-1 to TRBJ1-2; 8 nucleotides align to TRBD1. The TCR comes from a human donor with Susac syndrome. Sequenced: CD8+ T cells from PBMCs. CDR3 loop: CSAKDRVYGYTF. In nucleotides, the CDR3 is TGCAGTGCTAAGGACAGGGTCTATGGCTACACCTTC.